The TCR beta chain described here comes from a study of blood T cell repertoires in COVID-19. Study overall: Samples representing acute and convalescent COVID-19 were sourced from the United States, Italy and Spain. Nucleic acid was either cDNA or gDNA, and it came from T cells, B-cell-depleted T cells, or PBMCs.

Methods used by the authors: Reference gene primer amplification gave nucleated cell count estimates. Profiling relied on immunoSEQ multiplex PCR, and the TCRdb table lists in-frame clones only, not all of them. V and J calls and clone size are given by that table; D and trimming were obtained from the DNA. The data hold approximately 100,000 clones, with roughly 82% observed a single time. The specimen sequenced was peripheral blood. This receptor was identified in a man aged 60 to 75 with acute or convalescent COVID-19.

This chain's CDR3 is CASTHVWDRGTNTIYF. For the CDR3, the DNA is TGTGCCAGCACTCATGTTTGGGACAGGGGGACGAACACCATATATTTT. The chain couples TRBV7-9 to TRBJ1-3; TRBD1 aligns across 11 bases. CDR3 size: 16 residues. CDR1 and CDR2 (germline): SEHNR, FQNEAQ (reference sequence). Trimming took 7 bases from V and 7 from J; bases not matched to a gene: 12.